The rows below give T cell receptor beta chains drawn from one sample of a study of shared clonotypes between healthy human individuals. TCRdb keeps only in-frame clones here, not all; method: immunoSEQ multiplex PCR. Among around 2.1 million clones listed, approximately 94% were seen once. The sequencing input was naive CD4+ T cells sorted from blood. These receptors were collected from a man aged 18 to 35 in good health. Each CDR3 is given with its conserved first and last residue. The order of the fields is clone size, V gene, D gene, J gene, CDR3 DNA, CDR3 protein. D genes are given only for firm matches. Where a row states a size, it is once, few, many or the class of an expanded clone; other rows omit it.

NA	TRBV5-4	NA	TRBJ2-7	TGTGCCAGCAGCTTGGAGGGCGGGCGCTACGAGCAGTACTTC	CASSLEGGRYEQYF
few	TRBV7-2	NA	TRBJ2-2	TGTGCCAGCAGCTTAGGGAGGCCGGGCATTGGCACCGGGGAGCTGTTTTTT	CASSLGRPGIGTGELFF
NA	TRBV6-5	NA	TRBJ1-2	TGTGCCAGCAGTTACTCGGTCGGGGCTAACTATGGCTACACCTTC	CASSYSVGANYGYTF
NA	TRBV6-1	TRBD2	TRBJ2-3	TGTGCCAGCAGTGAGGGACTAGCGGCTACAGATACGCAGTATTTT	CASSEGLAATDTQYF
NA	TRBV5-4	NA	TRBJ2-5	TGTGCCAGCAGCTTGGTAGACCGATCGGGACAAGAGACCCAGTACTTC	CASSLVDRSGQETQYF
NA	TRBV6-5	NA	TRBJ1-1	TGTGCCAGCAGTTACTCGTACCTGGGGTCGGGAGGGGAAGCTTTCTTT	CASSYSYLGSGGEAFF
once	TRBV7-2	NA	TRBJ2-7	TGTGCCAGCAGCTCGATAGGGGCAAAGCAGTACTTC	CASSSIGAKQYF
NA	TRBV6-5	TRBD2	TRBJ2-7	TGTGCCAGCAGTTACTCGGGAATGGGGGGGTCCTACGAGCAGTACTTC	CASSYSGMGGSYEQYF
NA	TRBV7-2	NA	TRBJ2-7	TGTGCCAGCAGCTTAGATACCAACTCCTACGAGCAGTACTTC	CASSLDTNSYEQYF
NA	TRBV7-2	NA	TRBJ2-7	TGTGCCAGCAGCTTATTAGATGCCTACGAGCAGTACTTC	CASSLLDAYEQYF
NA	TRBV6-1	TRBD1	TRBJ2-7	TGTGCCAGCAGTGAGTGGACAGGGGACGAGCAGTACTTC	CASSEWTGDEQYF
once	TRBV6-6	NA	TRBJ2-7	TGTGCCAGCAGACTGATCGACGAGCAGTACTTC	CASRLIDEQYF
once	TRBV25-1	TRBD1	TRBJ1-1	TGTGCCAGCAGTGCGACAGGACAGGGAACTGAAGCTTTCTTT	CASSATGQGTEAFF
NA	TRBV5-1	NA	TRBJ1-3	TGCGCCAGCAGCTTGGCCTCCGTGAGCTCTGGAAACACCATATATTTT	CASSLASVSSGNTIYF
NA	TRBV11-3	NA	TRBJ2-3	TGTGCCAGCAGCCTAGAGGGGCGCACAGATACGCAGTATTTT	CASSLEGRTDTQYF
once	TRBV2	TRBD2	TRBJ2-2	TGTGCCAGCAGTGGACTAGCGGCTAACACCGGGGAGCTGTTTTTT	CASSGLAANTGELFF
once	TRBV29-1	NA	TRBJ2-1	TGCAGCGTTGGTGGGGTGTCCTACAATGAGCAGTTCTTC	CSVGGVSYNEQFF
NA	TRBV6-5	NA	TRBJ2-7	TGTGCCAGCAGTTACGTGGGGGGCGCTGAGTACTTC	CASSYVGGAEYF
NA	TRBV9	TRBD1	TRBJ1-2	TGTGCCAGCAGCGGTCGGACAGGGACCTCTTCCGGCTATGGCTACACCTTC	CASSGRTGTSSGYGYTF
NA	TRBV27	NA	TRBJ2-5	TGTGCCAGCAGTTTATCCCCCAGGCCCCAAGAGACCCAGTACTTC	CASSLSPRPQETQYF
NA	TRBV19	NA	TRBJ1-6	TGTGCCGCCCGGGGCGCGGGTAATTCACCCCTCCACTTT	CAARGAGNSPLHF
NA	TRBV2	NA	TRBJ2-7	TGTGCCAGCAGTGACCTATCTAGCTCCTACGAGCAGTACTTC	CASSDLSSSYEQYF
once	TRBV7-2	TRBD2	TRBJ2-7	TGTGCCAGCACCTCAAGGGCACTAGCGGGGTCCTACGAGCAGTACTTC	CASTSRALAGSYEQYF
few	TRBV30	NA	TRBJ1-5	TGTGCCTGGAGTTCCTCTCGGGAGCAGCCCCAGCATTTT	CAWSSSREQPQHF
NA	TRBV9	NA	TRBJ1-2	TGTGCCAGCAGCCGAGCAGGACAGACTAACTATGGCTACACCTTC	CASSRAGQTNYGYTF
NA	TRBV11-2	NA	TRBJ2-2	TGTGCCAGCAGCATATCAGGGGCCGGCACCGGGGAGCTGTTTTTT	CASSISGAGTGELFF
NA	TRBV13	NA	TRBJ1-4	TGTGCCAGCAGCTCACACGCAGGGGTGACAATTAATGAAAAACTGTTTTTT	CASSSHAGVTINEKLFF
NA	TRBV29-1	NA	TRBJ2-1	TGCAGCGTTCTCCGGGGGTACAATGAGCAGTTCTTC	CSVLRGYNEQFF
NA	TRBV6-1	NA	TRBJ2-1	TGTGCCAGCAGTGGACAGGTTCCGATGCGTTTCGATGAGCAGTTCTTC	CASSGQVPMRFDEQFF
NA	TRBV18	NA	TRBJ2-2	TGTGCCAGCTCAATTGAGGGCACCGGGGAGCTGTTTTTT	CASSIEGTGELFF
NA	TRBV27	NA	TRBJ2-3	TGTGCCAGCAGCCATTGGGGGCGAGTCCACACAGATACGCAGTATTTT	CASSHWGRVHTDTQYF
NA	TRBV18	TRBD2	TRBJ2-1	TGTGCCAGCTCACCATCCGGGACTAGATCGGTCAATGAGCAGTTCTTC	CASSPSGTRSVNEQFF
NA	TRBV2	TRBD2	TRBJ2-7	TGTGCCAGCAGAACTAGCGGCAGCTCCTACGAGCAGTACTTC	CASRTSGSSYEQYF
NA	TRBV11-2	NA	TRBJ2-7	TGTGCCAGCAGCTTAGTGCCGTTCCCGGGGGACGAGCAGTACTTC	CASSLVPFPGDEQYF
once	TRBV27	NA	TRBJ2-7	TGTGCCACCCAAACCGGGACATCAACCTACGAGCAGTACTTC	CATQTGTSTYEQYF
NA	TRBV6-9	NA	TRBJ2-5	TGTGCCAGCAGTTATGGACGGGAAGAGACCCAGTACTTC	CASSYGREETQYF
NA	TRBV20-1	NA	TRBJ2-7	TGCAGTGCTCAAGAGGTCTACGAGCAGTACTTC	CSAQEVYEQYF
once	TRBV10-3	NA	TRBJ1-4	TGTGCCATCAGGGGGGGCGCAGACGAAAAACTGTTTTTT	CAIRGGADEKLFF
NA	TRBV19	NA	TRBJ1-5	TGTGCCAGTAGTATAGTTGGAGGGAGCAATCAGCCCCAGCATTTT	CASSIVGGSNQPQHF
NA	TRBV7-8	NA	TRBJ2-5	TGTGCCAGCAGCTTAGCATGGGTGGGGGAGACCCAGTACTTC	CASSLAWVGETQYF
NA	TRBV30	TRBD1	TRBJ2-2	TGTGCCTGGTCCACAGGGGCGTTGGACACCGGGGAGCTGTTTTTT	CAWSTGALDTGELFF
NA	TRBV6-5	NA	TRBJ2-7	TGTGCCAGTCGGCCTCACAGGGGGGGAAACGAGCAGTACTTC	CASRPHRGGNEQYF
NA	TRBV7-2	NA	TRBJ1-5	TGTGCCAGCAGCTTAACAGCATCCAATCAGCCCCAGCATTTT	CASSLTASNQPQHF
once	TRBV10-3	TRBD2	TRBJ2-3	TGTGCCATCAGTGCGCCTAGCGGGGGGGTTAAGACAGATACGCAGTATTTT	CAISAPSGGVKTDTQYF
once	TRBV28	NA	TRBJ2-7	TGTGCCAGCAGTTCCAACGGGACACCCCTGGAGCAGTACTTC	CASSSNGTPLEQYF
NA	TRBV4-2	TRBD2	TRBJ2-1	TGTGCCAGCAGCCAAGGTCGAGCGGGGAGCTCCTACAATGAGCAGTTCTTC	CASSQGRAGSSYNEQFF
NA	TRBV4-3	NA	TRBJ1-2	TGCGCCAGCAGCCAAGACGGGACCACGGGTGCCGGCTACACCTTC	CASSQDGTTGAGYTF
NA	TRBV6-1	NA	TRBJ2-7	TGTGCCAGCAGTGACCCCGGATACGAGCAGTACTTC	CASSDPGYEQYF
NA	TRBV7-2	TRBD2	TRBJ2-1	TGTGCCAGCAGCTTAGCGTTTCTCGGGACTAGCGGGTTCAATGAGCAGTTCTTC	CASSLAFLGTSGFNEQFF
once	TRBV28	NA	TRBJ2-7	TGCGTGACGGGGGATTCCTACGAGCAGTACTTC	CVTGDSYEQYF
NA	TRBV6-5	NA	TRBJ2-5	TGTGCCAGCAGTTACGGGCTGGATTCGCAAGAGACCCAGTACTTC	CASSYGLDSQETQYF
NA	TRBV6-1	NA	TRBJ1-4	TGTGCCAGCAGTGAACAGGGGCGCGGTACTGAAAAACTGTTTTTT	CASSEQGRGTEKLFF
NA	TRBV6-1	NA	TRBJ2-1	TGTGCCAGCATTTCCGAGGCGTACTCCTACAATGAGCAGTTCTTC	CASISEAYSYNEQFF
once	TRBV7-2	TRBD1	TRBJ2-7	TGTGCCAGCAGCTTGACAGGGGGCGCAGCCTACGAGCAGTACTTC	CASSLTGGAAYEQYF
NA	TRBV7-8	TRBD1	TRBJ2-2	TGTGCCAGCAGCCTGACAGGGGTGAACACCGGGGAGCTGTTTTTT	CASSLTGVNTGELFF
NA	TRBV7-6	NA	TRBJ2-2	TGTGCCAGCAGGGGGGCAGGGAACACCGGGGAGCTGTTTTTT	CASRGAGNTGELFF